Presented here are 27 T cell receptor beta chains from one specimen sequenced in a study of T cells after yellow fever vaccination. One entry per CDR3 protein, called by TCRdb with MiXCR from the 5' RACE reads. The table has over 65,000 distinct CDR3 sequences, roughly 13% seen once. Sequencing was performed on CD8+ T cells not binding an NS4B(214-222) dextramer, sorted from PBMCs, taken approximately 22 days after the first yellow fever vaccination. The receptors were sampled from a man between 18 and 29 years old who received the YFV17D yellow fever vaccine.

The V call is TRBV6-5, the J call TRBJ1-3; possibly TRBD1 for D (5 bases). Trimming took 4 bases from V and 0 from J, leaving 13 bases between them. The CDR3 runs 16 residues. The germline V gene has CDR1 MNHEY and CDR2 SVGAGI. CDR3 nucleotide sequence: TGTGCCAGCAGTTCCGGGACGTCTAGCTCTGGAAACACCATATATTTT. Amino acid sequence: CASSSGTSSSGNTIYF.

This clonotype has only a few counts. In nucleotides, the CDR3 is TGCGCCAGCAGCCAAGGTGGCAGGGAGGGGAATGAGCAGTTCTTC. Translation gives CASSQGGREGNEQFF. The V call is TRBV4-1, the J call TRBJ2-1, with 7 bases aligning to TRBD2. Trimming removed 1 base from V and 7 bases from J; junction bases left unmatched: 7. Germline loops: CDR1 MGHRA, CDR2 YSYEKL. This CDR3 contains 15 residues.

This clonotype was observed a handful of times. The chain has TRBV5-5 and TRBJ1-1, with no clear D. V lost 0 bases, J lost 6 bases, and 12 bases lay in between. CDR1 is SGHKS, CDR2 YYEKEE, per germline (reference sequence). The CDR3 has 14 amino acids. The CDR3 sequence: CASSLAGIIAEAFF. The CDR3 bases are TGTGCCAGCAGCTTGGCCGGGATTATAGCTGAAGCTTTCTTT.

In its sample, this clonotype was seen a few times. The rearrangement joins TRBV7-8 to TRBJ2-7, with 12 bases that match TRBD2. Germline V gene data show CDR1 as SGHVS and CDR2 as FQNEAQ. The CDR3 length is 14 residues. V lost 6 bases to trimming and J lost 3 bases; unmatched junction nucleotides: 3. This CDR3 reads CASRPLAGGYEQYV. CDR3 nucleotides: TGTGCCAGCAGGCCACTAGCGGGGGGCTACGAGCAGTACGTC.

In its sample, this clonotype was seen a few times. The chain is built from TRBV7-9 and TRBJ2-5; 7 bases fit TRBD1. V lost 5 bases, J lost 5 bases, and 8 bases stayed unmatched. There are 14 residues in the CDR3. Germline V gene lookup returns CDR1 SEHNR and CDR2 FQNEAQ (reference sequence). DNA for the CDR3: TGTGCCAGCAGCATCTTGACAGGGCAGGAGACCCAGTACTTC. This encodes CASSILTGQETQYF.

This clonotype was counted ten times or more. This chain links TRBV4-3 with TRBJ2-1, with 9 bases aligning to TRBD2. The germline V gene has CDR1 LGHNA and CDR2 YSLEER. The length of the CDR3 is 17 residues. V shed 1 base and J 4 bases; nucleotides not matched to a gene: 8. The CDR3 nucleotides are TGCGCCAGCAGCCAAGGGGTACGACTAGCGGAGTACAATGAGCAGTTCTTC. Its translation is CASSQGVRLAEYNEQFF.

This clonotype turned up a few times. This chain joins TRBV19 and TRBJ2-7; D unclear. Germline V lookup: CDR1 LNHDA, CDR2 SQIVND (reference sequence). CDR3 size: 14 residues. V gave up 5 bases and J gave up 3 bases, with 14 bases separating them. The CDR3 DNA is TGTGCCAGTAGTCTCACGCGAGGTGGCTACGAGCAGTACTTC. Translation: CASSLTRGGYEQYF. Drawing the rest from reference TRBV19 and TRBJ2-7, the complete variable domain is DGGITQSPKYLFRKEGQNVTLSCEQNLNHDAMYWYRQDPGQGLRLIYYSQIVNDFQKGDIAEGYSVSREKKESFPLTVTSAQKNPTAFYLCASSLTRGGYEQYFGPGTRLTVT.

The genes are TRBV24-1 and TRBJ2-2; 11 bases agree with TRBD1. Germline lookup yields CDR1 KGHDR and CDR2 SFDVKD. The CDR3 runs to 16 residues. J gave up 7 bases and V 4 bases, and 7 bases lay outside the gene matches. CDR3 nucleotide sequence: TGTGCCACCAGTGAACCAGGACAGGGGGCGAGCGGGGAGCTGTTTTTT. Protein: CATSEPGQGASGELFF.

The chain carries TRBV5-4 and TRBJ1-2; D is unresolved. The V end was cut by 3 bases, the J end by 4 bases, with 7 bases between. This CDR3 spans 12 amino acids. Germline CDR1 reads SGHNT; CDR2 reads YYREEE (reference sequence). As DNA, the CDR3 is TGTGCCAGCAGCTCGGGTCGCTATGGCTACACCTTC. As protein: CASSSGRYGYTF.

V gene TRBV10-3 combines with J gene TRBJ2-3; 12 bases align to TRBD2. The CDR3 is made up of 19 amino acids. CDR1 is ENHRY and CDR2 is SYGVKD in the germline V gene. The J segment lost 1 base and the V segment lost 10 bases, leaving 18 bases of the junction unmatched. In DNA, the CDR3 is TGTGCCACTCAAGCTACCCTGCTCTGGACTAGCGGGGGCACAGATACGCAGTATTTT. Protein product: CATQATLLWTSGGTDTQYF.

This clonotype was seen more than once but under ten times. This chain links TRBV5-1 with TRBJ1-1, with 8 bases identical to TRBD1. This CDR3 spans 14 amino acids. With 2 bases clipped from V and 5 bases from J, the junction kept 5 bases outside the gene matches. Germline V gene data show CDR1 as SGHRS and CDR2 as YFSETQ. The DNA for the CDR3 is TGCGCCAGCAGCTTCAGGGGGCCAAGAACTGAAGCTTTCTTT. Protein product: CASSFRGPRTEAFF.

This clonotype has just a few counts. The CDR3 region has the DNA TGCGCCAGCAGCCCCATGGGACCTGGCCCCTACGAGCAGTACTTC. Protein product: CASSPMGPGPYEQYF. This rearrangement joins TRBV4-1 to TRBJ2-7, with D perhaps being TRBD1 or TRBD2 (5 bases each). The CDR3 sequence is 15 residues long. V was pared by 4 bases and J by 2 bases, with 15 bases between. Germline V gene sequence: CDR1 MGHRA, CDR2 YSYEKL.

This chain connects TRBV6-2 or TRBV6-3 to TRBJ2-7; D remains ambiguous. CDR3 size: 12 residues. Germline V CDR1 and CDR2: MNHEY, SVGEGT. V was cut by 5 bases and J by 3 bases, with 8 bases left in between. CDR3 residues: CASSQHNYEQYV. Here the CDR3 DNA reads TGTGCCAGCAGTCAACACAACTACGAGCAGTACGTC.

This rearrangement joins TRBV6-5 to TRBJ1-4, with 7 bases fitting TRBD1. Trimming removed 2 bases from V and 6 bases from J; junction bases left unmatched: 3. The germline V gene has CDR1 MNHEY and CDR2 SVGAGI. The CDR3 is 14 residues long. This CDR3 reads CASSYETGHEKLFF. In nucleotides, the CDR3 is TGTGCCAGCAGTTACGAGACAGGGCATGAAAAACTGTTTTTT.

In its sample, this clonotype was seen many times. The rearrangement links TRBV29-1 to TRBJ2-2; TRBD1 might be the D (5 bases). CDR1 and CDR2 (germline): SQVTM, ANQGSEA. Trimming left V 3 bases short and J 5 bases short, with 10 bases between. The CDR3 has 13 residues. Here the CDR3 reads CSVDRVGTGELFF. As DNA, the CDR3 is TGCAGCGTTGACAGGGTGGGAACCGGGGAGCTGTTTTTT.

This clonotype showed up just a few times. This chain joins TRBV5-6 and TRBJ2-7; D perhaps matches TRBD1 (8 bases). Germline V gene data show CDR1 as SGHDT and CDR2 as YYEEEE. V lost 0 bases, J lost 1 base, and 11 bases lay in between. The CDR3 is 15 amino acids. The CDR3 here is CASSLDRGGSYEQYV. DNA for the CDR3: TGTGCCAGCAGCTTGGACAGGGGGGGATCCTACGAGCAGTACGTC.

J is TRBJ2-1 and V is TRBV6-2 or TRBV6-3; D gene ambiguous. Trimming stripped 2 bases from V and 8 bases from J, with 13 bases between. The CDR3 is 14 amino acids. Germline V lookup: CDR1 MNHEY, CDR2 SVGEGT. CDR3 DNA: TGTGCCAGCAGTTACGGTGCGAACCAGGATGAGCAGTTCTTC. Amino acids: CASSYGANQDEQFF.

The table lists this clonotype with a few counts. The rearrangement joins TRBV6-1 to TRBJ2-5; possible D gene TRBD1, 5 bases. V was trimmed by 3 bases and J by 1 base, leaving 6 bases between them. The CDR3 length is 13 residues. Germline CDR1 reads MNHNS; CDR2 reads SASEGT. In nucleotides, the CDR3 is TGTGCCAGCAGTGACAGGGTCCAAGAGACCCAGTACTTC. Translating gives CASSDRVQETQYF.

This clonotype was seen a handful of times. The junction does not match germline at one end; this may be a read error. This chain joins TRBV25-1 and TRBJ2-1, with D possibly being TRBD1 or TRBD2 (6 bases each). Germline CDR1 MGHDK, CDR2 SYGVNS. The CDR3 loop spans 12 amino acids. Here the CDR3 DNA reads TGTGCCAGCAGTGGGCTAATAGGGGGGCGGGTCTTC. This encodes CASSGLIGGRVF.

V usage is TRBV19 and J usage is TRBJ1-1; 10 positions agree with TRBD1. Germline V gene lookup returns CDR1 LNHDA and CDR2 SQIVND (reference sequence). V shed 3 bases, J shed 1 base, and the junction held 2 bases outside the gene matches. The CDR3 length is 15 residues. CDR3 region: CASSIWDRGNTEAFF. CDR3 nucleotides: TGTGCCAGTAGTATCTGGGACAGGGGGAACACTGAAGCTTTCTTT.

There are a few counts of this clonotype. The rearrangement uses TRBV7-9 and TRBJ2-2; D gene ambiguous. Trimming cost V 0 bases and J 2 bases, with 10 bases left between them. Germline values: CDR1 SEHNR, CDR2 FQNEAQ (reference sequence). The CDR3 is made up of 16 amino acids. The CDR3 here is CASSLAPGGNTGELFF. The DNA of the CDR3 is TGTGCCAGCAGCTTAGCCCCGGGCGGAAACACCGGGGAGCTGTTTTTT.

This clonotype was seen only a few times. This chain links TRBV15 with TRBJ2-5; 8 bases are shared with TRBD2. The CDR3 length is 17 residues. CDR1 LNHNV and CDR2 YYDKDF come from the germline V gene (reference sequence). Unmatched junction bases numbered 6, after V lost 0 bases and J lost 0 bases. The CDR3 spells CATSRDLSGGDQETQYF. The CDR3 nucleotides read TGTGCCACCAGCAGAGATCTAAGCGGGGGAGACCAAGAGACCCAGTACTTC.

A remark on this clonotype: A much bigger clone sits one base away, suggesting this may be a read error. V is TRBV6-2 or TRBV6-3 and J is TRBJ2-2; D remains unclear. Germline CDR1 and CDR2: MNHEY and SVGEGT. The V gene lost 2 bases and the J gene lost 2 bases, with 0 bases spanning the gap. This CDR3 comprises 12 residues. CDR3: CASSYNTGELFF. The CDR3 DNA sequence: TGTGCCAGCAGTTACAACACCGGGGAGCTGTTTTTT.

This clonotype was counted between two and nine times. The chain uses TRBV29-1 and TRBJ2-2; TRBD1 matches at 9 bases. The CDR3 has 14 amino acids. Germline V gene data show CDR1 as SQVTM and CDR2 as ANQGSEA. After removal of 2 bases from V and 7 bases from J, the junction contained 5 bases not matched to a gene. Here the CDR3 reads CSVEPQGADGELFF. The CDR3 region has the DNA TGCAGCGTTGAACCACAGGGGGCCGACGGGGAGCTGTTTTTT.

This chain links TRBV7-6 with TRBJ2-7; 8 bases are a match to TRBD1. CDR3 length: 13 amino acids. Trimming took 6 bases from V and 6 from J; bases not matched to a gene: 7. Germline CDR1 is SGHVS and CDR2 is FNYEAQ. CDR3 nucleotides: TGTGCCAGCAGTTTGCAGGGGGCGTCCGAGCAGTACGTC. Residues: CASSLQGASEQYV.

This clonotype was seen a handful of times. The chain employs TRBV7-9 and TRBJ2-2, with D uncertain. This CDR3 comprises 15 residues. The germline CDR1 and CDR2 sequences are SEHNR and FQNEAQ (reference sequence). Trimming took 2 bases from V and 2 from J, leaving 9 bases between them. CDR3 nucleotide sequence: TGTGCCAGCAGCTTATTTCAGGTTAACACCGGGGAGCTGTTTTTT. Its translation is CASSLFQVNTGELFF.

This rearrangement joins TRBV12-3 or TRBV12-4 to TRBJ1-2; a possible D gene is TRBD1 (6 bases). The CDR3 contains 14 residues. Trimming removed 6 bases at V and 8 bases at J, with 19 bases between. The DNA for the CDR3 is TGTGCCAGCAGCCGGGACACAACTTTGGAGGGCTACACCTTC. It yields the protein CASSRDTTLEGYTF.